This T cell receptor (beta chain) emerged from a study of cytotoxic CD8 clonotypes in ibrutinib-treated CLL. As for the study in general: When averaged across all of the samples, the counts came to around 260,000 productive templates and more than 75,000 productive rearrangements.

Profiled with immunoSEQ multiplex PCR; TCRdb holds only in-frame clones, not every one. Among approximately 130,000 clones listed, under 90% were seen once. This clone was recorded only once. Trimming removed 5 bases from V and 1 base from J, with 17 bases in between. Germline loops: CDR1 MDHEN, CDR2 SYDVKM. The CDR3 consists of 16 residues. The chain combines TRBV28 with TRBJ1-2, with D maybe TRBD1 (6 bases). Material: PBMCs, obtained after 24 months of ibrutinib treatment. This TCR derives from a human donor with chronic lymphocytic leukemia. CDR3 DNA sequence: TGTGCCAGCAGTCTGATACAGGGCGTACTTAACTATGGCTACACCTTC. This sequence encodes CASSLIQGVLNYGYTF.